This TCR beta chain was profiled in a study of CD8+ T cells in alopecia areata. Study-level background: Patients took tofacitinib for 6 to 18 months, followed by 6 drug-free months.

RNA extraction and reverse transcription yielded cDNA as sequencing template. The repertoire was sequenced with immunoSEQ multiplex PCR; TCRdb's copy has only in-frame clones and lacks some. The data show approximately 100,000 clones, around 60% seen once. The sample holds many counts of this clone. What it binds is unknown. Treatment meaning: oral pan-JAK inhibitor, 5-10 mg twice daily. Researchers took lesional scalp punch biopsies and peripheral blood from people who were alopecia areata patients. Cell sorting was applied to PBMCs, and CD4+ and CD8+ T cells were collected. Overall study findings and caveats: Compared with normal scalp, lesional scalp had higher clonality and more expanded CD8+ clones.

Sequenced material: CD8+ T cells sorted from blood, taken at approximately week 60, from a patient treated with tofacitinib. The sequence was collected from a human donor with alopecia areata.

The CDR3 sequence is CASSATARGERDTQYF. In nucleotides, the CDR3 is TGTGCCAGCAGTGCAACCGCGAGGGGCGAGAGAGATACGCAGTATTTT. The chain joins TRBV6-1 to TRBJ2-3; either TRBD1 or TRBD2 may supply D (5 bases each). This CDR3 region has 16 residues. V was shortened by 4 bases and J by 5 bases, with 19 bases between the two germline ends. CDR1 MNHNS and CDR2 SASEGT come from the germline V gene.